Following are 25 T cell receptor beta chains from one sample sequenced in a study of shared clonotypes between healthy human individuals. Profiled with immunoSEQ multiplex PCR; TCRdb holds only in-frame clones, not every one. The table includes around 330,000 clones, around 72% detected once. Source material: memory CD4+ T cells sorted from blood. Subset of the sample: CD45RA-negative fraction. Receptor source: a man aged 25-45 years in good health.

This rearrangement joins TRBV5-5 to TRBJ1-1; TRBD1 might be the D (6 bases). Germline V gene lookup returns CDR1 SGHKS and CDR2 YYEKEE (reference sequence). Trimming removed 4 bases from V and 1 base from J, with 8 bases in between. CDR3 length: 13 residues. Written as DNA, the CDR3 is TGTGCCAGCAGCCAGGACAGGAACACTGAAGCTTTCTTT. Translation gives CASSQDRNTEAFF.

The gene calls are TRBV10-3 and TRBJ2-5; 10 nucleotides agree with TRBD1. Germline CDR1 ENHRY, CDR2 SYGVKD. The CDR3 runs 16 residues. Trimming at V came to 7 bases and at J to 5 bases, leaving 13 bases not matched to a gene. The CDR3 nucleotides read TGTGCCATCAAAGCCGGGACAGGGGTATCAGAGGAGACCCAGTACTTC. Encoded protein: CAIKAGTGVSEETQYF.

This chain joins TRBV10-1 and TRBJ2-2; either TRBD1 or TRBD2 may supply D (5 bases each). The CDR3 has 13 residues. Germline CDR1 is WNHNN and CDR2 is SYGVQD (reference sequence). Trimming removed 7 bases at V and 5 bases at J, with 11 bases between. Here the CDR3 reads CASMGPGTGELFF. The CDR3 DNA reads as TGCGCCAGCATGGGACCGGGGACCGGGGAGCTGTTTTTT.

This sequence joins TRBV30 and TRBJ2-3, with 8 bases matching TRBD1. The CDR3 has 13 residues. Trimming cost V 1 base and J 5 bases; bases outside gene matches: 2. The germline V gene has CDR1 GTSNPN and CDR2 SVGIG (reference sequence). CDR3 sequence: CAWSGQGIDTQYF. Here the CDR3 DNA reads TGTGCCTGGAGTGGACAGGGGATAGATACGCAGTATTTT.

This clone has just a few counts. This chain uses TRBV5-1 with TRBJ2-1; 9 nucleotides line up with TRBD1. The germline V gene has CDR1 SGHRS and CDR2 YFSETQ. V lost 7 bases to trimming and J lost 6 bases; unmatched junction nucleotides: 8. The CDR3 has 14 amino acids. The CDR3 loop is CASHHRGPGNEQFF. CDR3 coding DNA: TGCGCCAGCCACCACAGGGGGCCTGGCAATGAGCAGTTCTTC.

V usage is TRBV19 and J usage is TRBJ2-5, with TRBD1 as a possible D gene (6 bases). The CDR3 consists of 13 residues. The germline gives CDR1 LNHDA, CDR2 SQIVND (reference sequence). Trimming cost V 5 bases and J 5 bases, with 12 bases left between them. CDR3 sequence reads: CASSSSGVETQYF. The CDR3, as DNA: TGTGCCAGTAGTTCATCAGGGGTGGAGACCCAGTACTTC.

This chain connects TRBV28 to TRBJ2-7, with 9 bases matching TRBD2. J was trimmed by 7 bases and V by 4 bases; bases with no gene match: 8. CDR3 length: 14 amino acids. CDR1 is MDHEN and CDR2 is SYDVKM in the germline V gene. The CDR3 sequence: CASSSRLREGEQYF. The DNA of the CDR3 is TGTGCCAGCAGTTCCAGATTGCGGGAGGGGGAGCAGTACTTC.

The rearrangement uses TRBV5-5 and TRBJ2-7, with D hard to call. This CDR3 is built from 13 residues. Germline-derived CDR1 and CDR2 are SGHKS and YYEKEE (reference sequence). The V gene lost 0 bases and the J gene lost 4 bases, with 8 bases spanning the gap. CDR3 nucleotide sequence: TGTGCCAGCAGCTTGGTTGGCGAGTACGAGCAGTACTTC. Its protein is CASSLVGEYEQYF. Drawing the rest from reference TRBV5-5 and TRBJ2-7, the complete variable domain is DAGVTQSPTHLIKTRGQQVTLRCSPISGHKSVSWYQQVLGQGPQFIFQYYEKEERGRGNFPDRFSARQFPNYSSELNVNALLLGDSALYLCASSLVGEYEQYFGPGTRLTVT.

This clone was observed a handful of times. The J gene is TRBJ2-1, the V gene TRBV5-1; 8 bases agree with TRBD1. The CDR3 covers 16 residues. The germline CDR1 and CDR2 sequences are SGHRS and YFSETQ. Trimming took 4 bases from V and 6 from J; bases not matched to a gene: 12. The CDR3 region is CASSDRGAPEGNEQFF. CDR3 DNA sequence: TGCGCCAGCAGCGACAGGGGCGCCCCGGAAGGCAATGAGCAGTTCTTC.

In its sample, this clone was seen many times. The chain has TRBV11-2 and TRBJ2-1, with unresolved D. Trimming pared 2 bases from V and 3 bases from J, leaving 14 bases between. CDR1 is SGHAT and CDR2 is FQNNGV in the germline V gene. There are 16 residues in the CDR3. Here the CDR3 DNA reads TGTGCCAGCAGCTTAATCGTCTCGGGTTTCTACAATGAGCAGTTCTTC. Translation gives CASSLIVSGFYNEQFF.

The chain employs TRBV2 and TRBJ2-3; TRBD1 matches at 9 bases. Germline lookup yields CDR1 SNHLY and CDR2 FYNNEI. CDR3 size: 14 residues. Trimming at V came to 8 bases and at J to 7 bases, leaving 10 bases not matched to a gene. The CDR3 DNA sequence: TGTGCCAGCGGAGAGGGGACAGGGTCGCATACGCAGTATTTT. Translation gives CASGEGTGSHTQYF.

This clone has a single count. CDR3 coding DNA: TGTGCCAGCTCACCACGGAATGAGCAGTTCTTC. Translating it yields CASSPRNEQFF. V is TRBV18 and J is TRBJ2-1; D gene ambiguous. The CDR3 has 11 residues. Germline lookup yields CDR1 KGHSH and CDR2 LQKENI. Trimming cost V 1 base and J 7 bases, with 2 bases left between them.

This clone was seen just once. The CDR3 sequence is CSVVSGSLIGELFF. The CDR3, as DNA: TGCAGCGTCGTTAGCGGGAGTTTGATCGGGGAGCTGTTTTTT. The chain carries TRBV29-1 and TRBJ2-2, with 9 bases lining up with TRBD2. The CDR3 length is 14 residues. Germline values: CDR1 SQVTM, CDR2 ANQGSEA. The junction had 9 bases not matched to a gene; V was cut back by 6 bases and J by 7 bases.

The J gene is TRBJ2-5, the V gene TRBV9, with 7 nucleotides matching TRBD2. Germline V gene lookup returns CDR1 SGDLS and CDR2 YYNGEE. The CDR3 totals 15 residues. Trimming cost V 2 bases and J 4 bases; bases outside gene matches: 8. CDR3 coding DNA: TGTGCCAGCAGCGTCCTCCCAAGCGGGATAGAGACCCAGTACTTC. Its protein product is CASSVLPSGIETQYF.

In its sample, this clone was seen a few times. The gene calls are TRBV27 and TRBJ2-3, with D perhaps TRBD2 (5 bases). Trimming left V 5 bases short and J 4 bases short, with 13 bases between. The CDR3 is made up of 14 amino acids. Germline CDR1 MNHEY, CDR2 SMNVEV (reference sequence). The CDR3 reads CASSATRIPDTQYF. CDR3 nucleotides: TGTGCCAGCAGTGCCACTAGAATTCCAGATACGCAGTATTTT.

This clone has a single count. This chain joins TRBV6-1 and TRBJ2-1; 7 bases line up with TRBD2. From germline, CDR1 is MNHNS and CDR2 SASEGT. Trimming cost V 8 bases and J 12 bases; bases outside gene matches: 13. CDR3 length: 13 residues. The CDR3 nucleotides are TGTGCCAGCCGGGCGGGAGTAAATGTTGGGCAGTTCTTC. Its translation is CASRAGVNVGQFF.

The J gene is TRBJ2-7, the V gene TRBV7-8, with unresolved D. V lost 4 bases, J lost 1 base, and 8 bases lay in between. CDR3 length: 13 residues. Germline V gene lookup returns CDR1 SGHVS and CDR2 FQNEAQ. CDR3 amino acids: CASSSLGSYEQYF. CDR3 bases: TGTGCCAGCAGCTCCCTGGGGTCCTACGAGCAGTACTTC.

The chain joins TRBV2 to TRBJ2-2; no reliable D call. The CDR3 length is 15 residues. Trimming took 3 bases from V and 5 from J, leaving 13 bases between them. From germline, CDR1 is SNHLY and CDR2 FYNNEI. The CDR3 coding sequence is TGTGCCAGCAGTGAGCAGGACCAACGGACCGGGGAGCTGTTTTTT. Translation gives CASSEQDQRTGELFF. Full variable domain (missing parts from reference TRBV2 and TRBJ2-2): EPEVTQTPSHQVTQMGQEVILRCVPISNHLYFYWYRQILGQKVEFLVSFYNNEISEKSEIFDDQFSVERPDGSNFTLKIRSTKLEDSAMYFCASSEQDQRTGELFFGEGSRLTVL.

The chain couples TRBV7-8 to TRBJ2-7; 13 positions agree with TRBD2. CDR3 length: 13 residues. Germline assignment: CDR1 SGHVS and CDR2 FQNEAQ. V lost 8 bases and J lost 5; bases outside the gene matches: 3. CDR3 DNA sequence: TGTGCCAGCGGACTAGCGGGAGCCGACGAGCAGTACTTC. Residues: CASGLAGADEQYF.

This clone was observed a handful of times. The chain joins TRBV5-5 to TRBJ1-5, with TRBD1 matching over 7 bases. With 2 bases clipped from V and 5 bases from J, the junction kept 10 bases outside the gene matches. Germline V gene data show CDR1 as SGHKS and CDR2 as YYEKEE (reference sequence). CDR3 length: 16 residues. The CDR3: CASSFMGQTWDQPQHF. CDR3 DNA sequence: TGTGCCAGCAGCTTTATGGGACAGACATGGGATCAGCCCCAGCATTTT.

The DNA for the CDR3 is TGTGCCTGGAGTAATCCGGGACTAGCGGGGTCCAATGAGCAGTTCTTC. Translation: CAWSNPGLAGSNEQFF. The rearrangement uses TRBV30 and TRBJ2-1; 13 bases align to TRBD2. With V trimmed by 2 bases and J by 6 bases, 7 bases remained unmatched. This CDR3 is built from 16 residues. CDR1 is GTSNPN and CDR2 is SVGIG in the germline V gene (reference sequence).

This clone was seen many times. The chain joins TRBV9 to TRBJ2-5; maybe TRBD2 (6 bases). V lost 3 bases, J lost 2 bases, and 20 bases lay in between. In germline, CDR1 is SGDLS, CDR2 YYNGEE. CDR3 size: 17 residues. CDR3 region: CASSAPEARGKQETQYF. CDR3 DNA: TGTGCCAGCAGCGCCCCCGAGGCGCGGGGTAAACAAGAGACCCAGTACTTC.

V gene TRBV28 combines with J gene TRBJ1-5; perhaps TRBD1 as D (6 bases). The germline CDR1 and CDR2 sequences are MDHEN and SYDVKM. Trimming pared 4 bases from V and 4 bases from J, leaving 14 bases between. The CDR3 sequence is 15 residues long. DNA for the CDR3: TGTGCCAGCAGTTCGACCGGGACACCGAATCAGCCCCAGCATTTT. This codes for CASSSTGTPNQPQHF.

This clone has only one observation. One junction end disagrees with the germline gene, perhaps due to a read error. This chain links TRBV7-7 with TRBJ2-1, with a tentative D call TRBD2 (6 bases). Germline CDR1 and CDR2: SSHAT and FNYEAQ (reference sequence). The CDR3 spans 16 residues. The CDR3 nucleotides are TGTGCTAGCAGCTTACTACCGGGAGTTTCATACAATGAGCAGTTCTTC. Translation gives CASSLLPGVSYNEQFF.

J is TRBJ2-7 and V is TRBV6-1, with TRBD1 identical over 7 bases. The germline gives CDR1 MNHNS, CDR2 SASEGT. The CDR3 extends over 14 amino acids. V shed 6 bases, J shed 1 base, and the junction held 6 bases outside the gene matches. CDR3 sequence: CASSPDRLSYEQYF. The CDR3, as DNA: TGTGCCAGCAGCCCGGACAGGTTATCCTACGAGCAGTACTTC.